Listed below are T cell receptor beta chains from one sample, sequenced in a study of T cell responses to AZD1222 COVID-19 vaccine. TCRdb's copy holds only in-frame clones and misses some; the assay was immunoSEQ multiplex PCR. The sample contains some 130,000 clones, about 90% of which appear only once. The sequenced sample was peripheral blood, obtained on day 0 of AZD1222 vaccination. The source of these receptors is an adult in good health. Both conserved end residues are part of each CDR3. The D gene is left open where the match is weak. Some rows have no size entry. The others give once, few or many, or a class for an expanded clone.

V gene: TRBV6-5
J gene: TRBJ2-3
clone size: NA
D gene: NA
CDR3 DNA: TGTGCCAGCAGTTACGGAGATACGCAGTATTTT
CDR3 protein: CASSYGDTQYF

V gene: TRBV5-1
J gene: TRBJ1-4
clone size: once
D gene: NA
CDR3 DNA: TGCGCCAGCAGCTCCAATCTCGGGACGGCTGAAAAACTGTTTTTT
CDR3 protein: CASSSNLGTAEKLFF

V gene: TRBV10-1
J gene: TRBJ2-7
clone size: NA
D gene: NA
CDR3 DNA: TGCGCCAGCAGTGACGGGGGACCAATCTACGAGCAGTACTTC
CDR3 protein: CASSDGGPIYEQYF

V gene: TRBV5-8
J gene: TRBJ2-3
clone size: NA
D gene: NA
CDR3 DNA: TGTGCCAGCAGCTTGGGTCGCGGGGGCACAGATACGCAGTATTTT
CDR3 protein: CASSLGRGGTDTQYF

V gene: TRBV9
J gene: TRBJ2-1
clone size: NA
D gene: TRBD2
CDR3 DNA: TGTGCCAGCAGTGATAGGACTAGCGGATACAATGAGCAGTTCTTC
CDR3 protein: CASSDRTSGYNEQFF

V gene: TRBV7-2
J gene: TRBJ1-1
clone size: NA
D gene: TRBD1
CDR3 DNA: TGTGCCAGCAGCGTTAACAGGGGGCGGGTGAACACTGAAGCTTTCTTT
CDR3 protein: CASSVNRGRVNTEAFF

V gene: TRBV6-5
J gene: TRBJ1-1
clone size: NA
D gene: NA
CDR3 DNA: TGTGCCAGCAGGGGCACTGAAGCTTTCTTT
CDR3 protein: CASRGTEAFF

V gene: TRBV15
J gene: TRBJ1-2
clone size: NA
D gene: TRBD1
CDR3 DNA: TGTGCCACCAGCAGAGATTTTTGGGACAGAAACTATGGCTACACCTTC
CDR3 protein: CATSRDFWDRNYGYTF

V gene: TRBV18
J gene: TRBJ2-3
clone size: NA
D gene: TRBD2
CDR3 DNA: TGTGCCAGCTCTGGGCTAGCGGGGTACACAGATACGCAGTATTTT
CDR3 protein: CASSGLAGYTDTQYF

V gene: TRBV6-4
J gene: TRBJ2-3
clone size: NA
D gene: TRBD2
CDR3 DNA: TGTGCCAGCAGTGGGACTAGCGGCACAGATACGCAGTATTTT
CDR3 protein: CASSGTSGTDTQYF

V gene: TRBV5-1
J gene: TRBJ2-5
clone size: few
D gene: NA
CDR3 DNA: TGCGCCAGCAGCTTCGGGCAGCCCAAAGAGACCCAGTACTTC
CDR3 protein: CASSFGQPKETQYF

V gene: TRBV4-1
J gene: TRBJ1-3
clone size: NA
D gene: NA
CDR3 DNA: TGCGCCAGCAGCCAAGGCGCCGGCCTCTCTGGAAACACCATATATTTT
CDR3 protein: CASSQGAGLSGNTIYF

V gene: TRBV13
J gene: TRBJ1-2
clone size: NA
D gene: NA
CDR3 DNA: TGTGCCAGCAGCCTCAGGGATGACTATGGCTACACCTTC
CDR3 protein: CASSLRDDYGYTF

V gene: TRBV5-1
J gene: TRBJ2-3
clone size: NA
D gene: NA
CDR3 DNA: TGCGCCAGCAGCTTGGCTTTCGTTGGAGTGGGGCCTGACGGCACAGATACGCAGTATTTT
CDR3 protein: CASSLAFVGVGPDGTDTQYF

V gene: TRBV6-1
J gene: TRBJ1-2
clone size: NA
D gene: NA
CDR3 DNA: TGTGCCAGCAGTGGAGGCATACGACGCGACGGACTCTATGGCTACACCTTC
CDR3 protein: CASSGGIRRDGLYGYTF

V gene: TRBV9
J gene: TRBJ2-7
clone size: NA
D gene: NA
CDR3 DNA: TGTGCCAGCAGTAAGCGGTCGGCAGGGAACTACGAGCAGTACTTC
CDR3 protein: CASSKRSAGNYEQYF

V gene: TRBV7-8
J gene: TRBJ1-2
clone size: NA
D gene: NA
CDR3 DNA: TGTGCCAGCAGCGCCCGAATCTATGGCTACACCTTC
CDR3 protein: CASSARIYGYTF

V gene: TRBV30
J gene: TRBJ1-2
clone size: NA
D gene: NA
CDR3 DNA: TGTGCCTGGAGTGTAGCTTTGGGGGATGGCTACACCTTC
CDR3 protein: CAWSVALGDGYTF

V gene: TRBV5-4
J gene: TRBJ2-1
clone size: NA
D gene: TRBD2
CDR3 DNA: TGTGCCAGCAGCTTGGCGAGACGGGGGGGCCAGGATGAGCAGTTCTTC
CDR3 protein: CASSLARRGGQDEQFF

V gene: TRBV10-1
J gene: TRBJ1-5
clone size: NA
D gene: NA
CDR3 DNA: TGCGCCACCCATCTCGGGGATCAGCCCCAGCATTTT
CDR3 protein: CATHLGDQPQHF

V gene: TRBV5-1
J gene: TRBJ2-5
clone size: NA
D gene: TRBD2
CDR3 DNA: TGCGCCAGCAGCCGGGGACTAGCGGGTTTGGAGACCCAGTACTTC
CDR3 protein: CASSRGLAGLETQYF

V gene: TRBV6-4
J gene: TRBJ2-2
clone size: NA
D gene: NA
CDR3 DNA: TGTGCCAGCAGTGACAGTACTAGTTCCGGGGAGCTGTTTTTT
CDR3 protein: CASSDSTSSGELFF

V gene: TRBV7-2
J gene: TRBJ1-5
clone size: NA
D gene: NA
CDR3 DNA: TGTGCCAGCAGCCTAGGGTTCTCCCAGCCCCAGCATTTT
CDR3 protein: CASSLGFSQPQHF

V gene: TRBV30
J gene: TRBJ1-3
clone size: NA
D gene: TRBD1
CDR3 DNA: TGTGCCTGGAGGGGGACAGGGGCTGGAAACACCATATATTTT
CDR3 protein: CAWRGTGAGNTIYF

V gene: TRBV4-1
J gene: TRBJ1-2
clone size: NA
D gene: NA
CDR3 DNA: TGCGCCAGCAGCCCCACAGAGAACTATGGCTACACCTTC
CDR3 protein: CASSPTENYGYTF

V gene: TRBV15
J gene: TRBJ2-3
clone size: NA
D gene: TRBD1
CDR3 DNA: TGTGCCACCAGCAGAGATGAGGGACAGGGGTGGGCAGATACGCAGTATTTT
CDR3 protein: CATSRDEGQGWADTQYF